This note documents a single T cell receptor beta chain sequence. The data stem from a study of blood T cell repertoires in COVID-19. About the study: T cells, B-cell-depleted T cells, or PBMCs provided the cDNA or gDNA that served as material.

Enrollment of patients from Seattle took place during active infection, with longitudinal follow-up. Original processing methods: Estimates of nucleated cell counts were drawn from the amplification of reference gene primers. Libraries were prepared by immunoSEQ multiplex PCR; TCRdb keeps only in-frame clonotypes and omits some of them. That table furnishes V, J and clone size, whereas the DNA furnished D and trimming. The data contain some 59,000 clones, about four fifths of them singletons. The junction had 17 bases not matched to a gene; V was cut back by 8 bases and J by 7 bases. There are 17 residues in the CDR3.

The genes are TRBV23-1 and TRBJ1-4; 9 bases align to TRBD1. Being an ORF, TRBV23-1 has a function that is uncertain. The TCR originated in a man aged 25 to 45 with COVID-19, enrolled during active disease. Sequenced: peripheral blood. The DNA for the CDR3 is TGCGCCAGCCCCCCTACCTACAGGGGGCGCCGAGTTGAAAAACTGTTTTTT. It yields the protein CASPPTYRGRRVEKLFF.